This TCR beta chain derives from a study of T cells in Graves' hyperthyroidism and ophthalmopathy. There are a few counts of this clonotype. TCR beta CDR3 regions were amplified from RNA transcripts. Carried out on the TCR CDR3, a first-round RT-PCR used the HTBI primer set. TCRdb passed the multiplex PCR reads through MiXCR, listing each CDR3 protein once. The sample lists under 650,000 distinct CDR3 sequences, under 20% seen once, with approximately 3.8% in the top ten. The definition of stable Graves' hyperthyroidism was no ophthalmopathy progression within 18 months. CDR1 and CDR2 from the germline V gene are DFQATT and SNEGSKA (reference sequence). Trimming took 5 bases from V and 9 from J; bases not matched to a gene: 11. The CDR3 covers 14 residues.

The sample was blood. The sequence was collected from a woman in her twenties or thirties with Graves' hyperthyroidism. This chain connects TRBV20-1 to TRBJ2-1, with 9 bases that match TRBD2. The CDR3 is CSAVSGSYAGEQFF. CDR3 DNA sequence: TGCAGTGCTGTTAGCGGGAGTTACGCGGGTGAGCAGTTCTTC.